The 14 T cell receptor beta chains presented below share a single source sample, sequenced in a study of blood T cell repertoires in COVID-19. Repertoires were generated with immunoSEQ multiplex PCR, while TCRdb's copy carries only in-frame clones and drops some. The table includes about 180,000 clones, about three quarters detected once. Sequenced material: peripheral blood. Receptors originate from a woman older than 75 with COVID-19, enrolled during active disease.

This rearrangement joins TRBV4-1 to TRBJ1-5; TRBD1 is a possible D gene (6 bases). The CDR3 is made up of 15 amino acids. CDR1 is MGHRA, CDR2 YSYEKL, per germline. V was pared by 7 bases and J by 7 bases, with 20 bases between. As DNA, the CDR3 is TGCGCCAGCACCAGCCTTCCAGGGGCCGACCAGCCCCAGCATTTT. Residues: CASTSLPGADQPQHF.

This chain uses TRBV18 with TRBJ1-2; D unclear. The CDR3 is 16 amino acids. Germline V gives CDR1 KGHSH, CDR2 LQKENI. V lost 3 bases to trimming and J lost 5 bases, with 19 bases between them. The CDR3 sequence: CASSPPGERTNYGYTF. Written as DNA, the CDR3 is TGTGCCAGCTCACCCCCAGGTGAACGCACGAATTATGGCTACACCTTC.

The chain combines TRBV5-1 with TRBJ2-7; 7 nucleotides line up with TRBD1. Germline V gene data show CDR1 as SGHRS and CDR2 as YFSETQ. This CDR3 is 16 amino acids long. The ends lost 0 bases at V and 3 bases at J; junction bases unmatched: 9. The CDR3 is CASSLGSRDRVYEQYF. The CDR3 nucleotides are TGCGCCAGCAGCTTGGGGTCTCGAGACAGGGTCTACGAGCAGTACTTC. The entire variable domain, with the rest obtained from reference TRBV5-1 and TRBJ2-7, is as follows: KAGVTQTPRYLIKTRGQQVTLSCSPISGHRSVSWYQQTPGQGLQFLFEYFSETQRNKGNFPGRFSGRQFSNSRSEMNVSTLELGDSALYLCASSLGSRDRVYEQYFGPGTRLTVT.

CDR3 sequence: CASSLGPDYGYTF. DNA for the CDR3: TGTGCCAGCAGTTTGGGGCCAGACTATGGCTACACCTTC. The chain combines TRBV28 with TRBJ1-2; D is perhaps TRBD1 (5 bases). Germline V CDR1 and CDR2: MDHEN, SYDVKM. Trimming took off 3 bases at V and 3 bases at J, with 8 bases between the two ends. CDR3 size: 13 residues.

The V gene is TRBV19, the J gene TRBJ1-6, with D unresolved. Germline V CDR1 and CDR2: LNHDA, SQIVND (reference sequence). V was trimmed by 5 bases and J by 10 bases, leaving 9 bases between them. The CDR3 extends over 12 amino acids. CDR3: CASSASLSPLHF. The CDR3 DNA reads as TGTGCCAGTAGTGCGAGTCTCTCACCCCTCCACTTT. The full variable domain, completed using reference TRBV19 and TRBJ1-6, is DGGITQSPKYLFRKEGQNVTLSCEQNLNHDAMYWYRQDPGQGLRLIYYSQIVNDFQKGDIAEGYSVSREKKESFPLTVTSAQKNPTAFYLCASSASLSPLHFGNGTRLTVT.

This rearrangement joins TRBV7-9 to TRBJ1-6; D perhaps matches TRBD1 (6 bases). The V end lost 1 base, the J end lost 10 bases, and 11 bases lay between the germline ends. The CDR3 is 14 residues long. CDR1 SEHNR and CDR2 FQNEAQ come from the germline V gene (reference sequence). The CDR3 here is CASSLGSGVSPLHF. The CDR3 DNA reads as TGTGCCAGCAGCTTAGGGTCAGGGGTGTCACCCCTCCACTTT. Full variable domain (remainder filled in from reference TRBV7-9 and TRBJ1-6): DTGVSQNPRHKITKRGQNVTFRCDPISEHNRLYWYRQTLGQGPEFLTYFQNEAQLEKSRLLSDRFSAERPKGSFSTLEIQRTEQGDSAMYLCASSLGSGVSPLHFGNGTRLTVT.

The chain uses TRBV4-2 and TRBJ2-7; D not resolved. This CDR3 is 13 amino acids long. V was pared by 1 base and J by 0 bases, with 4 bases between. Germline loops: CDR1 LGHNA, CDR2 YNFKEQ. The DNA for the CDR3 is TGTGCCAGCAGCCAAGGTCTCTCCTACGAGCAGTACTTC. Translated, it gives CASSQGLSYEQYF.

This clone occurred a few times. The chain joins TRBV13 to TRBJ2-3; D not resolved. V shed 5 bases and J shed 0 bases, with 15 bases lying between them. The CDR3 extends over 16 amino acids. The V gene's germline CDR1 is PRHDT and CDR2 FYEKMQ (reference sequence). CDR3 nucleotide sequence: TGTGCCAGCAGCACCAGACTTCCCACTAGCACAGATACGCAGTATTTT. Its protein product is CASSTRLPTSTDTQYF.

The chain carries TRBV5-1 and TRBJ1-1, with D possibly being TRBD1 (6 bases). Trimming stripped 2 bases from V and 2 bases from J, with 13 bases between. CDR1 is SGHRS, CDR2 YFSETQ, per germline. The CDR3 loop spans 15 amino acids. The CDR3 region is CASSLQTGRNTEAFF. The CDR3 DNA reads TGCGCCAGCAGCTTACAGACAGGCCGTAACACTGAAGCTTTCTTT.

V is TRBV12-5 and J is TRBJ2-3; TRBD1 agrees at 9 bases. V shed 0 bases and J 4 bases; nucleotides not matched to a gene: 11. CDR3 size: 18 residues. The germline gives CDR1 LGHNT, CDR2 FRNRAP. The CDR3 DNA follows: TGTGCTAGTGGTTTGGTACCCAAGGACAGGGGTAGGGCAGATACGCAGTATTTT. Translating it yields CASGLVPKDRGRADTQYF.

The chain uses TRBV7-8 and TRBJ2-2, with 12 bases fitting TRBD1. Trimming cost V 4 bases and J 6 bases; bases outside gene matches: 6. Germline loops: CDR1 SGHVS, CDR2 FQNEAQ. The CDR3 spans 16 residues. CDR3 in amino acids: CASSWGQGAGSGELFF. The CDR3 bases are TGTGCCAGCAGCTGGGGACAGGGGGCCGGCTCCGGGGAGCTGTTTTTT.

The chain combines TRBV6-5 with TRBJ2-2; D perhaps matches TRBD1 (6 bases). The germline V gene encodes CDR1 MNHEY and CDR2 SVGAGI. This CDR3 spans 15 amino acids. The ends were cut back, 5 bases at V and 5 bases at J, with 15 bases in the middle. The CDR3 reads CASSPGAAGTGELFF. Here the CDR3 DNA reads TGTGCCAGCAGTCCAGGGGCAGCTGGGACCGGGGAGCTGTTTTTT.

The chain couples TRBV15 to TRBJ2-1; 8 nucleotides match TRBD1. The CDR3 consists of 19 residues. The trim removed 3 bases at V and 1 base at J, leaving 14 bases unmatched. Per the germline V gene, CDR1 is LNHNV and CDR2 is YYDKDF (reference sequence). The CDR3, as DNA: TGTGCCACCAGCAGTTTTGGACAGGGTGTTGTGGGGTCCTACAATGAGCAGTTCTTC. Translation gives CATSSFGQGVVGSYNEQFF.

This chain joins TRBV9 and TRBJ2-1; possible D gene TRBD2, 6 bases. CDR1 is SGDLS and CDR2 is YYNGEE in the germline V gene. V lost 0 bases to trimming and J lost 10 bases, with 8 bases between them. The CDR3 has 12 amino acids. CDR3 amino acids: CASSVDAGEQFF. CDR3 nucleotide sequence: TGTGCCAGCAGCGTAGATGCGGGGGAGCAGTTCTTC. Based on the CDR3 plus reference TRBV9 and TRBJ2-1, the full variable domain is DSGVTQTPKHLITATGQRVTLRCSPRSGDLSVYWYQQSLDQGLQFLIQYYNGEERAKGNILERFSAQQFPDLHSELNLSSLELGDSALYFCASSVDAGEQFFGPGTRLTVL.